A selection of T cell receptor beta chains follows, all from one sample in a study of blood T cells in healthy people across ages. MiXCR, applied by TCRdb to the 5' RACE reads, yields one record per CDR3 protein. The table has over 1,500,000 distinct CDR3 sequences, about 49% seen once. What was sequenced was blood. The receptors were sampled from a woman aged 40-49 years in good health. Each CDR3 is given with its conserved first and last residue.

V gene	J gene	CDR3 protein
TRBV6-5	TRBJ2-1	CASSNSGQLYNEQFF
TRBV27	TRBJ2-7	CASAPSTGPISYEQYF
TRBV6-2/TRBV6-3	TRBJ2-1	CASSYMFGQGSNEQFF
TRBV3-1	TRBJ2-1	CATVISGAYNEQFF
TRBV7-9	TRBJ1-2	CASSSTGDYGYTF
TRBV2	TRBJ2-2	CASCQGPNTGELFF
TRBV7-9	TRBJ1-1	CASIPVPTANTEAFF
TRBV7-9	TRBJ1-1	CASSTRGGTEAFF
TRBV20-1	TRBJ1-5	CSARDPQGFWQPQHF
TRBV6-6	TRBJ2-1	CASAEGSYNEQFF
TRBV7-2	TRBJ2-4	CASSLEIPGFGKNIQYF
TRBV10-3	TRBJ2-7	CAISESRGWYEQYF
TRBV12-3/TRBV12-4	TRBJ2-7	CASSRPGGTYEQYF
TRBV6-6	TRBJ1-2	CASSRDQLDRNHYGYTF
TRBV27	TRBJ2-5	CASSSTPYQETQYF
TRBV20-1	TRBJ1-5	CSAVGGFNQPQHF
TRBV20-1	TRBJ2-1	CSASATSGGFLEQFF
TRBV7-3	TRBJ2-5	CASSLKEGLEETQYF
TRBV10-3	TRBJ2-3	CAISRSTDTQYF
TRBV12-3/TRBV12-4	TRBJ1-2	CASSPQRQGHGYTF
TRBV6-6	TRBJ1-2	CASSYTDRANYGYTF
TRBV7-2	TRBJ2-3	CASRPSPADTQYF